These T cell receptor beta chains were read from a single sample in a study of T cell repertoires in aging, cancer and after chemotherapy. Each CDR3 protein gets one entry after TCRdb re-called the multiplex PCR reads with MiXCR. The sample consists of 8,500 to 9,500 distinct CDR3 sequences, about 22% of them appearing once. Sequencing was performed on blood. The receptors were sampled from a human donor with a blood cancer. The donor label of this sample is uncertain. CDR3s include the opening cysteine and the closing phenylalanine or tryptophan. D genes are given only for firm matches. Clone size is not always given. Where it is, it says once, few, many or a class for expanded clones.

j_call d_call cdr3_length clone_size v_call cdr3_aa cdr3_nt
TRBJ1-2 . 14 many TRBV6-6 CASSFLGMLGGYTF TGTGCCAGCAGTTTTCTGGGGATGTTAGGTGGCTACACCTTC
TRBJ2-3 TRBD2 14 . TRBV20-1 CSAYPPAGRDTQYF TGCAGTGCTTACCCCCCCGCCGGGAGGGATACGCAGTATTTT
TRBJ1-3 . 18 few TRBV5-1 CASSLSIGGGLSGNTIYF TGCGCCAGCAGCTTGAGTATCGGGGGGGGCCTCTCTGGAAACACCATATATTTT
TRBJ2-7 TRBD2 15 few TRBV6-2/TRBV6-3 CASSLGLAPTYEQYF TGTGCCAGCAGTTTGGGACTAGCGCCAACCTACGAGCAGTACTTC
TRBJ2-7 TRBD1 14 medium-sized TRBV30 CAWSVGDSSYEQYF TGTGCCTGGAGTGTCGGGGACAGCTCCTACGAGCAGTACTTC
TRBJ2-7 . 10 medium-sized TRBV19 CARRKGEQYF TGTGCCAGACGGAAAGGTGAGCAGTACTTC
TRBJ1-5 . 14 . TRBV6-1 CASREPGGEQPQHF TGTGCCAGCAGGGAGCCGGGAGGGGAACAGCCCCAGCATTTT
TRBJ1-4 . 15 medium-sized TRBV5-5 CASSLDQATNEKLFF TGTGCCAGCAGCTTGGATCAGGCAACTAATGAAAAACTGTTTTTT
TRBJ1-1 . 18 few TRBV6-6 CASSYSRSGPNMNTEAFF TGTGCCAGCAGTTACTCGAGGTCAGGGCCTAACATGAACACTGAAGCTTTCTTT
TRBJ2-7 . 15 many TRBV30 CAWRTLSQGTYEQYF TGTGCCTGGAGGACCCTGAGCCAGGGTACCTACGAGCAGTACTTC